This T cell receptor beta chain was found in a study of beta chain features in type 1 diabetes. Study observations and caveats: All four CD4+ subsets of Type 1 diabetes patients contained TCRB CDR3s that were moderately but significantly shorter.

The CDR3 runs to 14 residues. Germline values: CDR1 SGHRS, CDR2 YFSETQ. V gave up 0 bases and J gave up 2 bases, with 6 bases separating them. Concerning this clone: The antigen is undetermined.

Expressed TCRB transcripts were sequenced because the entire RNA isolate underwent reverse transcription. Measured with immunoSEQ multiplex PCR; TCRdb has only the in-frame clones, and not every one. Among hundreds of thousands of clones, about 14% were seen once, and the ten largest hold 0.035% to 0.045%. The rearrangement joins TRBV5-1 to TRBJ2-4; the D is unclear. The source material was naive CD4+ T cells from blood. This sequence was found in a man aged 18 to 30 with type 1 diabetes. For the CDR3, the DNA is TGCGCCAGCAGCTTGGATTTGTCCAAAAACATTCAGTACTTC. Its protein is CASSLDLSKNIQYF.